This T cell receptor (beta chain) was profiled in a study of T-cell reconstitution after alpha-beta-depleted transplantation in children. Findings of the study overall: Reportedly, only several hundred clones from non-depleted graft cells drove alpha-beta T-cell counts at about two months.

The CDR3 sequence is 16 residues long. J was trimmed by 1 base and V by 4 bases; bases with no gene match: 5. The V gene's germline CDR1 is LGHDT and CDR2 YNNKEL (reference sequence). Construction of the TCRbeta library involved unique molecular identifiers. TCRdb re-analysed the PCR reads in MiXCR, keeping a single row per CDR3 protein. The sample records 200,000 or so distinct CDR3 sequences, roughly 6.3% being singletons. This clonotype was observed many times. Antigen: not known. This TCR came from a girl younger than two with combined immunodeficiency, due to receive a stem cell transplant. This sample comprised PBMCs, obtained before TCRalphabeta/CD19-depleted stem cell transplant. The chain links TRBV3-1 to TRBJ2-5; TRBD2 agrees at 11 bases. The CDR3 loop reads CASSPLLAGAQETQYF. DNA of the CDR3: TGTGCCAGCAGCCCCTTACTAGCGGGGGCCCAAGAGACCCAGTACTTC.